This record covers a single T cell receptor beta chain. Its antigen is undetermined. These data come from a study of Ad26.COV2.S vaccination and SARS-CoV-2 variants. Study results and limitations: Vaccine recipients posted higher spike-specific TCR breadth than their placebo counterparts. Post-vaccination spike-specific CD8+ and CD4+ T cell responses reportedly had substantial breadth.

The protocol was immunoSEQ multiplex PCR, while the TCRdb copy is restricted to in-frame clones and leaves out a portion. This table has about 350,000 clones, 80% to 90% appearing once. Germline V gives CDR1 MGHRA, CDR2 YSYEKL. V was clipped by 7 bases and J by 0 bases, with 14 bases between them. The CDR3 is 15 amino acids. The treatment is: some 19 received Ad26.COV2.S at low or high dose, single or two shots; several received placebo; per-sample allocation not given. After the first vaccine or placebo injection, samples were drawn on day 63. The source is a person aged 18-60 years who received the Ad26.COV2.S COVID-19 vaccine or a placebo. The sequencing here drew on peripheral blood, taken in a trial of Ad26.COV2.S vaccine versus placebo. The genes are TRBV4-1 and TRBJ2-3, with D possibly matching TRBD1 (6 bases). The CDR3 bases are TGCGCCAGCACCCCCAACAGGGAGAGCACAGATACGCAGTATTTT. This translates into CASTPNRESTDTQYF.